This TCR beta chain was documented in a study of blood T cell repertoires in COVID-19. Background on the study: The United States, Italy and Spain supplied acute and convalescent COVID-19 samples. T cells, B-cell-depleted T cells, or PBMCs provided the cDNA or gDNA that served as material.

This CDR3 contains 16 residues. From germline, CDR1 is LGHDT and CDR2 YNNKEL (reference sequence). Trimming stripped 4 bases from V and 2 bases from J, with 17 bases between. Authors' processing steps: Nucleated cell counts were estimated from reference gene primer amplification. Repertoires were generated with immunoSEQ multiplex PCR, while TCRdb's copy carries only in-frame clones and drops some. V and J calls and clone size follow that table, whereas D and trimming were derived from the DNA. The data hold about 110,000 clones, with over 65% observed a single time. The chain combines TRBV3-1 (or the pseudogene TRBV3-2) with TRBJ2-5; D remains unclear. Sequenced sample: peripheral blood. The clonotype comes from a man older than 75 with COVID-19, enrolled during active disease. The CDR3 here is CASSPLLGRSQETQYF. The DNA for the CDR3 is TGTGCCAGCAGCCCCCTTTTGGGCAGGTCTCAAGAGACCCAGTACTTC.